A selection of T cell receptor beta chains follows, all from one sample in a study of T cells after yellow fever vaccination. MiXCR, applied by TCRdb to the 5' RACE reads, yields one record per CDR3 protein. Found here are tens of thousands of distinct CDR3 sequences, more than 5.5% of them singletons; the top ten hold about 33%. The specimen comprised CD8+ T cells sorted from PBMCs, sampled 5 to 6 days after the first yellow fever vaccination. The receptors stem from a young man who received the YFV17D yellow fever vaccine. Each CDR3 is given without its conserved first and last residue. Fields, in order: J gene, V gene, CDR3 protein.

>TRBJ2-1|TRBV11-2
ASSLPSRGSGGVGNNEQF
>TRBJ2-7|TRBV28
ASRTKSYEQY
>TRBJ2-5|TRBV6-5
ASSSTGGAGETQY
>TRBJ2-5|TRBV28
ASNPIWGGPETQY
>TRBJ2-7|TRBV27
ASSFAGQSLGQY
>TRBJ2-7|TRBV5-6
ASSFGDQPGISEQY
>TRBJ1-5|TRBV7-2
ASSLVGAHNQPQH
>TRBJ2-5|TRBV27
ASSFSRLGETQY
>TRBJ2-2|TRBV12-3/TRBV12-4
ASSFPSGGPNTGELF
>TRBJ2-7|TRBV5-1
ASSWTEHYEQY
>TRBJ1-1|TRBV5-1
ASSLDTTEAF
>TRBJ1-2|TRBV11-2
ASSSWTGQAGGYT
>TRBJ2-4|TRBV5-4
ASSQMGYGTKNIQY
>TRBJ2-7|TRBV2
AIKEPDNYEQY
>TRBJ1-2|TRBV6-5
ASLTAYGYT
>TRBJ1-1|TRBV12-3/TRBV12-4
ASIQAGGDNEAF
>TRBJ1-1|TRBV6-1
ASSDDIWSTEAF
>TRBJ1-1|TRBV4-1
ASSQEQWGGTEAF